This T cell receptor beta chain emerged from a study of T cells after yellow fever vaccination. Each CDR3 protein gets one entry after TCRdb re-called the 5' RACE reads with MiXCR. The sample holds about 85,000 distinct CDR3 sequences; 10% to 15% are singletons and the top ten take 20% to 25%. This clonotype has more than one count but fewer than ten. The V gene's germline CDR1 is MNHEY and CDR2 SVGAGI. Losses at the gene ends were 1 base for V and 1 base for J; bases not matched to a gene: 6. CDR3 size: 16 residues. The chain joins TRBV6-5 to TRBJ1-1, with 7 bases lining up with TRBD1. This specimen consisted of CD8+ T cells not binding an NS4B(214-222) dextramer, sorted from PBMCs, obtained about 20 days after the first yellow fever vaccination. This receptor was identified in a man younger than 30 who received the YFV17D yellow fever vaccine. The CDR3 coding sequence is TGTGCCAGCAGTTACTTGTCGGCAGGGGGGAACACTGAAGCTTTCTTT. Translating it yields CASSYLSAGGNTEAFF.